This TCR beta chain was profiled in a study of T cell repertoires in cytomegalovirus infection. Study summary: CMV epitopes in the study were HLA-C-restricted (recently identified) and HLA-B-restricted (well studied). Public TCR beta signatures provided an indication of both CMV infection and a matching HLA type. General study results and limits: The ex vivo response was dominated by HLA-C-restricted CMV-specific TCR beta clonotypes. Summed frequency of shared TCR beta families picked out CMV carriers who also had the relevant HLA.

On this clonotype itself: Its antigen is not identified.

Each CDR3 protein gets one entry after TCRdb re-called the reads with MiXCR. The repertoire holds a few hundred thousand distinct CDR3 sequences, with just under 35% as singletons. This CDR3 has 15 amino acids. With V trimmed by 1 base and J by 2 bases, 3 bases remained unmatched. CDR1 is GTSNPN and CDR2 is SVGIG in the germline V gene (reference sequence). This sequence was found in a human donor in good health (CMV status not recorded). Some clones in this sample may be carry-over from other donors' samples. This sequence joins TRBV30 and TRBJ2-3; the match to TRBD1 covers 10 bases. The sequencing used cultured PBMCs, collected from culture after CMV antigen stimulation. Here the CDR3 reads CAWSDGQGDTDTQYF. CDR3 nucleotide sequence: TGTGCCTGGAGTGACGGACAGGGGGACACAGATACGCAGTATTTT. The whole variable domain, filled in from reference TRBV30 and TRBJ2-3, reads SQTIHQWPATLVQPVGSPLSLECTVEGTSNPNLYWYRQAAGRGLQLLFYSVGIGQISSEVPQNLSASRPQDRQFILSSKKLLLSDSGFYLCAWSDGQGDTDTQYFGPGTRLTVL.